This T cell receptor (beta chain) was captured in a study of cytomegalovirus exposure and HLA in healthy donors. This clone showed up just a few times. The sample contains more than one DNA sequence encoding this CDR3. Both 60 Vbeta primers and 13 Jbeta primers went into the PCR. Sequencing was performed with immunoSEQ multiplex PCR; in TCRdb, only in-frame clones are kept and a portion is missing. Here the sample spans around 70,000 clones, roughly 82% being singletons. Sequencing was carried out using PBMCs. This receptor was taken from a man aged 70 or older in good health and CMV-seronegative.

CDR3 sequence (DNA): TGTGCCAGCAGCTTAGGGGGGAGGGGGAACACTGAAGCTTTCTTT. It is translated as CASSLGGRGNTEAFF. The chain has TRBV7-8 and TRBJ1-1, with D perhaps matching TRBD1 (5 bases). V lost 1 base and J lost 1, with 10 bases in between. Germline V gene lookup returns CDR1 SGHVS and CDR2 FQNEAQ. This CDR3 spans 15 amino acids.